What follows are 15 T cell receptor beta chains derived from one specimen sequenced in a study of cytomegalovirus exposure and HLA in healthy donors. The study ran its PCR with 60 Vbeta and 13 Jbeta primers. TCRdb keeps only in-frame clones here, not all; method: immunoSEQ multiplex PCR. The sample consists of roughly 200,000 clones, roughly 73% of them appearing once. Sequenced sample: PBMCs. The receptor source for this set is a woman aged 25-40 years in good health and CMV-seronegative.

The chain is built from TRBV7-3 and TRBJ1-2; perhaps TRBD1 as D (5 bases). V lost 1 base to trimming and J lost 6 bases, with 12 bases between them. This CDR3 has 14 residues. Germline V CDR1 and CDR2: SGHTA, FQGTGA. Here the CDR3 DNA reads TGTGCCAGCAGCTTAAACTCCCGGGGGGATGGCTACACCTTC. Translation: CASSLNSRGDGYTF.

The rearrangement links TRBV4-1 to TRBJ2-7; 12 nucleotides agree with TRBD2. CDR1 is MGHRA and CDR2 is YSYEKL in the germline V gene. J was trimmed by 3 bases and V by 4 bases; bases with no gene match: 4. The length of the CDR3 is 15 residues. The CDR3 region has the DNA TGCGCCAGCAGCCGGGGACTAGCGGGTAACTACGAGCAGTACTTC. This encodes CASSRGLAGNYEQYF.

V is TRBV7-6 and J is TRBJ2-1; D might be TRBD1 (6 bases). Trimming cost V 5 bases and J 0 bases, with 14 bases left between them. The CDR3 has 16 amino acids. Germline CDR1 SGHVS, CDR2 FNYEAQ. The CDR3 loop reads CASSDRQASSYNEQFF. CDR3 DNA sequence: TGTGCCAGCAGCGACCGACAGGCGAGCTCCTACAATGAGCAGTTCTTC.

In its sample, this clone was seen a few times. V is TRBV27 and J is TRBJ1-5; 9 nucleotides line up with TRBD1. V lost 2 bases, J lost 2 bases, and 1 base stayed unmatched. The CDR3 contains 15 residues. Germline V gene data show CDR1 as MNHEY and CDR2 as SMNVEV (reference sequence). CDR3 in amino acids: CASSLRQGGNQPQHF. For the CDR3, the DNA is TGTGCCAGCAGTTTAAGACAGGGGGGCAATCAGCCCCAGCATTTT.

The rearrangement links TRBV7-3 to TRBJ2-2, with 7 bases aligning to TRBD1. Germline values: CDR1 SGHTA, CDR2 FQGTGA. The CDR3 is made up of 16 amino acids. The V gene end was trimmed by 4 bases and the J gene end by 3 bases; junction bases not matched to a gene: 8. The CDR3 DNA is TGTGCCAGCAGCTCAAACAACAGGGGCGACACCGGGGAGCTGTTTTTT. Translation: CASSSNNRGDTGELFF.

This chain uses TRBV2 with TRBJ2-3; 7 nucleotides align to TRBD2. The junction had 5 bases not matched to a gene; V was cut back by 7 bases and J by 4 bases. This CDR3 is built from 13 residues. Germline V gene lookup returns CDR1 SNHLY and CDR2 FYNNEI. Here the CDR3 reads CASTERGPDTQYF. CDR3 bases: TGTGCCAGCACAGAGCGGGGACCAGATACGCAGTATTTT. Full variable domain (remainder filled in from reference TRBV2 and TRBJ2-3): EPEVTQTPSHQVTQMGQEVILRCVPISNHLYFYWYRQILGQKVEFLVSFYNNEISEKSEIFDDQFSVERPDGSNFTLKIRSTKLEDSAMYFCASTERGPDTQYFGPGTRLTVL.

A few counts support this clone. V usage is TRBV9 and J usage is TRBJ1-2; D is undetermined. The V end was cut by 4 bases, the J end by 2 bases, with 18 bases between. Germline CDR1 and CDR2: SGDLS and YYNGEE. This CDR3 comprises 16 residues. CDR3 in DNA: TGTGCCAGCAGCCCCCAGAGTTGGGCAGGAAACTATGGCTACACCTTC. It is translated as CASSPQSWAGNYGYTF.

The chain has TRBV11-2 and TRBJ2-5; tentatively, D is TRBD2 (5 bases). Germline V gene data show CDR1 as SGHAT and CDR2 as FQNNGV. The CDR3 spans 15 residues. V gave up 3 bases and J gave up 2 bases, with 13 bases separating them. The CDR3 DNA follows: TGTGCCAGCAGCTTCCGCGGGTTGGGACAAGAGACCCAGTACTTC. Protein sequence: CASSFRGLGQETQYF.

The chain has TRBV5-1 and TRBJ2-1; 7 bases map to TRBD2. The junction had 5 bases not matched to a gene; V was cut back by 7 bases and J by 4 bases. The germline V gene has CDR1 SGHRS and CDR2 YFSETQ. The CDR3 totals 13 residues. Here the CDR3 reads CASGLVGYNEQFF. CDR3 nucleotides: TGCGCCAGCGGACTAGTGGGTTACAATGAGCAGTTCTTC.

This chain links TRBV6-1 with TRBJ2-7; a weak D match, TRBD2 (6 bases). CDR1 and CDR2 (germline): MNHNS, SASEGT. The CDR3 covers 15 residues. Trimming removed 8 bases from V and 2 bases from J, with 19 bases in between. The CDR3 DNA is TGTGCCAGCTCTAAATCCGGGACTGAAACCTACGAGCAGTACTTC. As protein: CASSKSGTETYEQYF.

This chain joins TRBV11-2 and TRBJ1-1; TRBD1 matches 7 bases. Per the germline V gene, CDR1 is SGHAT and CDR2 is FQNNGV. The trim removed 5 bases at V and 4 bases at J, leaving 7 bases unmatched. The CDR3 covers 14 residues. CDR3 sequence (DNA): TGTGCCAGCAGCCCCCAGGGGGGCATCACTGAAGCTTTCTTT. Its protein is CASSPQGGITEAFF.

This clone came up a few times. The chain carries TRBV4-1 and TRBJ2-7; D is undetermined. V lost 0 bases, J lost 3 bases, and 3 bases lay in between. The CDR3 is 12 amino acids. Germline V lookup: CDR1 MGHRA, CDR2 YSYEKL. CDR3 amino acids: CASSQDFYEQYF. The CDR3 DNA is TGCGCCAGCAGCCAAGACTTCTACGAGCAGTACTTC.

V gene TRBV2 combines with J gene TRBJ1-4, with 8 bases identical to TRBD1. After removal of 9 bases from V and 3 bases from J, the junction contained 3 bases not matched to a gene. The CDR3 has 13 amino acids. From germline, CDR1 is SNHLY and CDR2 FYNNEI. The CDR3 DNA follows: TGTGCCAGAAGGGACAGGCCTAATGAAAAACTGTTTTTT. It is translated as CARRDRPNEKLFF.

The chain uses TRBV6-6 and TRBJ1-2; possibly TRBD1 for D (6 bases). V was pared by 6 bases and J by 4 bases, with 15 bases between. Germline assignment: CDR1 MNHNY and CDR2 SVGAGI (reference sequence). CDR3 length equals 14 residues. The CDR3 here is CASRTRGLGYGYTF. The CDR3 nucleotides are TGTGCCAGCAGGACGCGGGGGCTTGGCTATGGCTACACCTTC.

The rearrangement joins TRBV12-1 to TRBJ2-3; whether TRBD1, the table's D call, matches the DNA was not checked. TRBV12-1 is a listed pseudogene. The length of the CDR3 is 16 residues. The CDR3 nucleotides are TGTGCCAGCAGCTTTACCGGGACAGAGAACACAGATACGCAGTATTTT. Protein product: CASSFTGTENTDTQYF.